Only a few counts were recorded for the clone carrying this TCR beta chain. These data belong to a study of blood T cell repertoires in COVID-19. J gave up 0 bases and V 5 bases, and 4 bases lay outside the gene matches. The V gene's germline CDR1 is SNHLY and CDR2 FYNNEI. This CDR3 has 16 amino acids. Clones were read by immunoSEQ multiplex PCR, and TCRdb kept only the in-frame ones, dropping some. The sample holds 130,000 to 150,000 clones, about four fifths seen once. The receptor was derived from an elderly woman with acute or convalescent COVID-19. Material: peripheral blood. The V and J genes are TRBV2 and TRBJ1-3; TRBD1 matches at 10 bases. The CDR3 loop reads CASSRQGANSGNTIYF. For the CDR3, the DNA is TGTGCCAGCAGTCGACAGGGGGCAAACTCTGGAAACACCATATATTTT.